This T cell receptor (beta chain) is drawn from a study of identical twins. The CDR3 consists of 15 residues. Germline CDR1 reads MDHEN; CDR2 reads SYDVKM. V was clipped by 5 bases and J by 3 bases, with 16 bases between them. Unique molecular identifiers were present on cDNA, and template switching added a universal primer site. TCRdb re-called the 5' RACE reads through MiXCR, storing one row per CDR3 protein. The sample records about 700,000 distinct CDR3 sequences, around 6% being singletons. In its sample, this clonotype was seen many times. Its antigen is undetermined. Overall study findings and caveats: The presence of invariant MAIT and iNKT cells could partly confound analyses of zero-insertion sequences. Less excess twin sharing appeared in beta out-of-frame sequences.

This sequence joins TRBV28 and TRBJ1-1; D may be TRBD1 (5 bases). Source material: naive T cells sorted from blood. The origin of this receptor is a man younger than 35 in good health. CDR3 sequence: CASSPRAWGDTEAFF. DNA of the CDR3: TGTGCCAGCAGTCCGAGGGCTTGGGGGGACACTGAAGCTTTCTTT. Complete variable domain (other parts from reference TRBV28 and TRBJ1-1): DVKVTQSSRYLVKRTGEKVFLECVQDMDHENMFWYRQDPGLGLRLIYFSYDVKMKEKGDIPEGYSVSREKKERFSLILESASTNQTSMYLCASSPRAWGDTEAFFGQGTRLTVV.